Reported below is one TCR beta chain. Its antigen is unknown. The data originate from a study of cytomegalovirus exposure and HLA in healthy donors. Study as a whole: A data release that came early held approximately 85 million unique TCRs from HLA-typed donors.

Regarding the study as a whole: TCR beta chain V- and J-gene trimming was linked, in a later analysis, to a missense variant in DCLRE1C. Cytomegalovirus status was reportedly diagnosed by the classifier with high sensitivity and specificity.

Both 60 Vbeta primers and 13 Jbeta primers went into the PCR. Measured with immunoSEQ multiplex PCR; TCRdb has only the in-frame clones, and not every one. The data show about 100,000 clones, with 60% to 85% seen just once and less than 9.5% held by the top ten. Germline V gene sequence: CDR1 MNHNS, CDR2 SASEGT. V lost 1 base and J lost 1; bases outside the gene matches: 5. This CDR3 region has 16 residues. This receptor was identified in a man between 45 and 60 years old in good health and CMV-seropositive. This chain connects TRBV6-1 to TRBJ2-3; 7 positions agree with TRBD2. Material for sequencing was PBMCs. The CDR3 protein is CASSEVRSGGTDTQYF. In DNA form, the CDR3 reads TGTGCCAGCAGTGAAGTGAGGAGCGGGGGCACAGATACGCAGTATTTT.